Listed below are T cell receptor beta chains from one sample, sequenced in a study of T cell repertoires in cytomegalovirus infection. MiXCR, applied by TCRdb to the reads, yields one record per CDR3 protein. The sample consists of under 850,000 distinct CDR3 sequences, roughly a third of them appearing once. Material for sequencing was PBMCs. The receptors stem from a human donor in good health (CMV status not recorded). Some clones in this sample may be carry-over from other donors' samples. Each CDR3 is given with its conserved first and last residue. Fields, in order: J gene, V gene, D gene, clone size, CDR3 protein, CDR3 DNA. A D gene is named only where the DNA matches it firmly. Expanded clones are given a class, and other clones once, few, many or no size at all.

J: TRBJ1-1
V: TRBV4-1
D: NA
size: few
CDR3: CASSWGPENTEAFF
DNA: TGCGCCAGCAGCTGGGGACCCGAGAACACTGAAGCTTTCTTT

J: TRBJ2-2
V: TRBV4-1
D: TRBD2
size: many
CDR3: CASSQRLASNTGELFF
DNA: TGCGCCAGCAGCCAGCGACTAGCGTCGAACACCGGGGAGCTGTTTTTT

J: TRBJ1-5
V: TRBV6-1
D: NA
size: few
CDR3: CASSEASLGGQPQHF
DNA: TGTGCCAGCAGTGAAGCGTCATTGGGAGGTCAGCCCCAGCATTTT

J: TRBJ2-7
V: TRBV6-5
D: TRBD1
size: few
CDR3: CASSRTGVSYEQYF
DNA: TGTGCCAGCAGCAGGACAGGGGTCTCCTACGAGCAGTACTTC

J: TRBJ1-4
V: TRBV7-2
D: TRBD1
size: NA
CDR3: CASSLEGQGARGEKLFF
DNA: TGTGCCAGCAGCTTAGAAGGACAGGGGGCGCGGGGTGAAAAACTGTTTTTT

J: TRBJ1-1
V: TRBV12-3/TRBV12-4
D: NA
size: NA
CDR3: CASSSGGILNTEAFF
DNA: TGTGCCAGCAGCTCCGGGGGCATATTGAACACTGAAGCTTTCTTT

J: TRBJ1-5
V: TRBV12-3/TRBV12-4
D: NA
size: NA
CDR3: CASSFMGGSNQPQHF
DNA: TGTGCCAGCAGTTTCATGGGCGGAAGCAATCAGCCCCAGCATTTT

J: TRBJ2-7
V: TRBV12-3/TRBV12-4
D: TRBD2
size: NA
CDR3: CASRRGTSFAYEQYF
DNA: TGTGCCAGCAGGAGAGGGACTAGCTTTGCCTACGAGCAGTACTTC

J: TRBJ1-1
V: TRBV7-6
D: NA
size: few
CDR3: CASSGTRSTEAFF
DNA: TGTGCCAGCAGCGGGACACGGAGCACTGAAGCTTTCTTT

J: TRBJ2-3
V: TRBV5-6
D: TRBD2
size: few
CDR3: CASSVGTSALPDTQYF
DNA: TGTGCCAGCAGCGTGGGGACTAGCGCACTGCCAGATACGCAGTATTTT

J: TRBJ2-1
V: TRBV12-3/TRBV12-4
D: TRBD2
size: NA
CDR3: CASSPTSGSKNEQFF
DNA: TGTGCCAGCAGCCCGACTAGCGGGAGTAAGAATGAGCAGTTCTTC

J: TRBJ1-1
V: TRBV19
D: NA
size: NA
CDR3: CASTLGPRTFLNTEAFF
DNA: TGTGCCAGTACCCTCGGACCTCGGACCTTCCTGAACACTGAAGCTTTCTTT

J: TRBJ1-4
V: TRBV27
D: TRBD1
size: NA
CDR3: CASSQSPGGNEKLFF
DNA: TGTGCCAGCAGCCAATCCCCAGGGGGCAATGAAAAACTGTTTTTT

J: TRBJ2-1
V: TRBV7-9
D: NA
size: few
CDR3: CASSASGSGEQFF
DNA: TGTGCCAGCAGCGCGTCGGGCTCCGGTGAGCAGTTCTTC

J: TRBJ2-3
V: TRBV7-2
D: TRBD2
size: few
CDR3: CASSPQGGGGRADTQYF
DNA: TGTGCCAGCAGCCCCCAAGGCGGGGGAGGTCGGGCAGATACGCAGTATTTT

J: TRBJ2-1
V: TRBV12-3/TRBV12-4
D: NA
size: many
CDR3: CASKTGYEQFF
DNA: TGTGCCAGTAAGACAGGCTATGAGCAGTTCTTC

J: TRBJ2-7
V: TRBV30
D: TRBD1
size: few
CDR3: CAAVTGGEQYF
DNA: TGTGCGGCGGTGACAGGGGGCGAGCAGTACTTC

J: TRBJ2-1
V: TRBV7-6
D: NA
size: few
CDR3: CASSPGDLSYNEQFF
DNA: TGTGCCAGCAGCCCAGGGGATTTGTCCTACAATGAGCAGTTCTTC

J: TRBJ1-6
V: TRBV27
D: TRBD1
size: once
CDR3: CASSFSGMDRGNNSPLTF
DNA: TGTGCCAGCAGTTTCTCCGGCATGGACAGGGGGAATAATTCACCCCTCACCTTT

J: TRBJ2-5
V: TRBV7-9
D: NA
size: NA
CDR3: CASRGQGYQETQYF
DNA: TGTGCCAGCAGGGGGCAGGGTTACCAAGAGACCCAGTACTTC

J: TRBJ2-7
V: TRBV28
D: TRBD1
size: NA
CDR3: CASSSGQVSSYEQYF
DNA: TGTGCCAGCAGTAGCGGACAGGTGAGCTCCTACGAGCAGTACTTC

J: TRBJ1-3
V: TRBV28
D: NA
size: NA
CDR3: CASSLSFDRWGSGNTIYF
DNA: TGTGCCAGCAGCCTTTCCTTTGACCGATGGGGCTCTGGAAACACCATATATTTT